The rows below give T cell receptor beta chains drawn from one sample of a study of shared T cell receptors in the human thymus. Measured with immunoSEQ multiplex PCR; TCRdb has only the in-frame clones, and not every one. The table includes hundreds of thousands of clones, about 87% detected once. The sample was also linked to a second study, of human thymus T cells.

The sequenced sample consisted of thymocytes. The receptors were sampled from a boy in the first two years of life with a congenital heart defect. CDR3s include the opening cysteine and the closing phenylalanine or tryptophan. The D gene is left open where the match is weak. Not every row has a clone size; where given, it reads once, few, many or a size class.

clone_size: .; d_call: TRBD1; j_call: TRBJ2-7; v_call: TRBV5-1; cdr3_nt: TGCGCCAGCAGCTCCCATGGACAGGGATACGAGCAGTACTTC; cdr3_aa: CASSSHGQGYEQYF
clone_size: .; d_call: TRBD2; j_call: TRBJ2-1; v_call: TRBV25-1; cdr3_nt: TGTGCCAGCAGTGGGGAGCCGGGACTAGCGCAGTTCTTC; cdr3_aa: CASSGEPGLAQFF
clone_size: few; d_call: .; j_call: TRBJ2-7; v_call: TRBV7-9; cdr3_nt: TGTGCCAGCAGCTTATACGCCCTAGGGGTTGTTGAGCAGTACTTC; cdr3_aa: CASSLYALGVVEQYF
clone_size: .; d_call: TRBD1; j_call: TRBJ1-1; v_call: TRBV7-2; cdr3_nt: TGTGCCAGCAGCACGACAGGGGACCCGAACACTGAAGCTTTCTTT; cdr3_aa: CASSTTGDPNTEAFF
clone_size: .; d_call: .; j_call: TRBJ1-4; v_call: TRBV5-3; cdr3_nt: TGTGCCATTCGAAGCGGAGTCACTAATGAAAAACTGTTTTTT; cdr3_aa: CAIRSGVTNEKLFF
clone_size: .; d_call: .; j_call: TRBJ2-7; v_call: TRBV13; cdr3_nt: TGTGCCAGCTCTGGGAGGGGGATGGGGAGGCAGTACTTC; cdr3_aa: CASSGRGMGRQYF
clone_size: .; d_call: .; j_call: TRBJ2-7; v_call: TRBV6-6; cdr3_nt: TGTGCCAGCAGCGCGACAGAAACCTACGAGCAGTACTTC; cdr3_aa: CASSATETYEQYF
clone_size: .; d_call: TRBD1; j_call: TRBJ2-7; v_call: TRBV11-2; cdr3_nt: TGTGCCAGCAGCTCTTGGGACAGCTCCTACGAGCAGTACTTC; cdr3_aa: CASSSWDSSYEQYF
clone_size: .; d_call: .; j_call: TRBJ1-4; v_call: TRBV2; cdr3_nt: TGTGCCAGCAGTGAATTGGGCGATAATGAAAAACTGTTTTTT; cdr3_aa: CASSELGDNEKLFF
clone_size: .; d_call: .; j_call: TRBJ1-2; v_call: TRBV2; cdr3_nt: TGTGCCAGCAGTGAGCCCCGACAGGAGAGGTTTAACTATGGCTACACCTTC; cdr3_aa: CASSEPRQERFNYGYTF
clone_size: .; d_call: TRBD1; j_call: TRBJ2-1; v_call: TRBV4-3; cdr3_nt: TGCGCCAGCGGCCAAGACAGGGGATACAATGAGCAGTTCTTC; cdr3_aa: CASGQDRGYNEQFF
clone_size: .; d_call: TRBD1; j_call: TRBJ2-1; v_call: TRBV5-1; cdr3_nt: TGCGCCAGCAGCTTGGACACCGGGACAGGGGTTTTGGATGAGCAGTTCTTC; cdr3_aa: CASSLDTGTGVLDEQFF
clone_size: .; d_call: .; j_call: TRBJ1-6; v_call: TRBV27; cdr3_nt: TGTGCCAGCACCCACAGAAAGGTTCTAAATTCACCCCTCCACTTT; cdr3_aa: CASTHRKVLNSPLHF
clone_size: .; d_call: .; j_call: TRBJ2-3; v_call: TRBV10-3; cdr3_nt: TGTGCCATCAGTGAGTGGAGTAGCGGAGAGGATACGCAGTATTTT; cdr3_aa: CAISEWSSGEDTQYF
clone_size: .; d_call: TRBD1; j_call: TRBJ2-7; v_call: TRBV4-2; cdr3_nt: TGTGCCAGCAGCCAACGACAGGGCCACGAGCAGTACTTC; cdr3_aa: CASSQRQGHEQYF
clone_size: once; d_call: .; j_call: TRBJ2-5; v_call: TRBV6-1; cdr3_nt: TGTGCCAGCAGTGAACCCCATCCGAGAGTTGAAAGAGAGACCCAGTACTTC; cdr3_aa: CASSEPHPRVERETQYF
clone_size: .; d_call: .; j_call: TRBJ1-5; v_call: TRBV6-1; cdr3_nt: TGTGCCAGCAGTGGCCCACGACAGGCTAGCAATCAGCCCCAGCATTTT; cdr3_aa: CASSGPRQASNQPQHF
clone_size: .; d_call: TRBD1; j_call: TRBJ1-5; v_call: TRBV28; cdr3_nt: TGTGCCAGCAGTTTGGCAGGGGGACAGCCCCAGCATTTT; cdr3_aa: CASSLAGGQPQHF
clone_size: .; d_call: .; j_call: TRBJ2-5; v_call: TRBV28; cdr3_nt: TGTGCCAGCAGTTCTAGCAGGGGTAGGGAGACCCAGTACTTC; cdr3_aa: CASSSSRGRETQYF
clone_size: .; d_call: TRBD1; j_call: TRBJ1-1; v_call: TRBV30; cdr3_nt: TGTGCCTGGAGTGTGAGACAGGGAAACACTGAAGCTTTCTTT; cdr3_aa: CAWSVRQGNTEAFF
clone_size: .; d_call: TRBD1; j_call: TRBJ1-6; v_call: TRBV2; cdr3_nt: TGTGCCAGCTCCCGGGACAGGGACGAATCACCCCTCCACTTT; cdr3_aa: CASSRDRDESPLHF
clone_size: .; d_call: TRBD1; j_call: TRBJ1-1; v_call: TRBV30; cdr3_nt: TGTGCCTGGAGTGGCGACAGGGAGGCCACTGAAGCTTTCTTT; cdr3_aa: CAWSGDREATEAFF
clone_size: .; d_call: .; j_call: TRBJ2-6; v_call: TRBV15; cdr3_nt: TGTGCCACCAGCAGGGGCGCGGGCTCTGGGGCCAACGTCCTGACTTTC; cdr3_aa: CATSRGAGSGANVLTF
clone_size: .; d_call: TRBD2; j_call: TRBJ2-7; v_call: TRBV9; cdr3_nt: TGTGCCAGCAGCGGGACTAGGCCTCCCTACGAGCAGTACTTC; cdr3_aa: CASSGTRPPYEQYF
clone_size: .; d_call: .; j_call: TRBJ2-1; v_call: TRBV6-1; cdr3_nt: TGTGCCAGCAGTGAACGGTCTAGGATGGGTTTCTTC; cdr3_aa: CASSERSRMGFF
clone_size: .; d_call: .; j_call: TRBJ1-6; v_call: TRBV4-1; cdr3_nt: TGCGCCAGCAGCCCTCCCCCCGACAGCTTACACTATAATTCACCCCTCCACTTT; cdr3_aa: CASSPPPDSLHYNSPLHF
clone_size: .; d_call: TRBD1; j_call: TRBJ1-2; v_call: TRBV4-1; cdr3_nt: TGCGCCAGCAGCCAAGGACAGGGGGAGAACTATGGCTACACCTTC; cdr3_aa: CASSQGQGENYGYTF
clone_size: .; d_call: TRBD2; j_call: TRBJ2-2; v_call: TRBV5-4; cdr3_nt: TGTGCCAGCAGCACCTCCCAATCTAGCGGAACGAACACCGGGGAGCTGTTTTTT; cdr3_aa: CASSTSQSSGTNTGELFF
clone_size: .; d_call: TRBD1; j_call: TRBJ2-4; v_call: TRBV28; cdr3_nt: TGTGCCAGCAGTTTATTTTTTCAGGGGGCCAGAAAAATAGCCAAAAACATTCAGTACTTC; cdr3_aa: CASSLFFQGARKIAKNIQYF
clone_size: .; d_call: .; j_call: TRBJ2-5; v_call: TRBV13; cdr3_nt: TGTGCCAGCAGCTTTTCTCGCGCGTACGGTGGAGAGACCCAGTACTTC; cdr3_aa: CASSFSRAYGGETQYF
clone_size: .; d_call: .; j_call: TRBJ1-1; v_call: TRBV5-6; cdr3_nt: TGTGCCAGCAGCTTGGGGGGGGACACTGAAGCTTTCTTT; cdr3_aa: CASSLGGDTEAFF
clone_size: .; d_call: TRBD1; j_call: TRBJ1-5; v_call: TRBV19; cdr3_nt: TGTGCCAGTAGTACTTTGACAGGGAACCAGCCCCAGCATTTT; cdr3_aa: CASSTLTGNQPQHF
clone_size: .; d_call: .; j_call: TRBJ2-5; v_call: TRBV7-9; cdr3_nt: TGTGCCAGCAGCAATCCGGGATGGGGGTACTTC; cdr3_aa: CASSNPGWGYF
clone_size: .; d_call: .; j_call: TRBJ1-2; v_call: TRBV27; cdr3_nt: TGTGCCAGCAGTTTCGCGGGACCTTCTAACTATGGCTACACCTTC; cdr3_aa: CASSFAGPSNYGYTF
clone_size: .; d_call: .; j_call: TRBJ2-6; v_call: TRBV9; cdr3_nt: TGTGCCAGCAGCGTAGTTTGGCGGAGCTCTGGGGCCAACGTCCTGACTTTC; cdr3_aa: CASSVVWRSSGANVLTF
clone_size: .; d_call: .; j_call: TRBJ2-1; v_call: TRBV5-1; cdr3_nt: TGCGCCAGCAGCTTTAGATTGGATGAGCAGTTCTTC; cdr3_aa: CASSFRLDEQFF
clone_size: .; d_call: TRBD1; j_call: TRBJ1-1; v_call: TRBV2; cdr3_nt: TGTGCCAGCAGTGGGACAGGTGGAACGGACTTGAACACTGAAGCTTTCTTT; cdr3_aa: CASSGTGGTDLNTEAFF
clone_size: once; d_call: .; j_call: TRBJ2-1; v_call: TRBV6-5; cdr3_nt: TGTGCCAGCAGTTACCCGACGGGGAAAGAGCAGTTCTTC; cdr3_aa: CASSYPTGKEQFF
clone_size: .; d_call: TRBD1; j_call: TRBJ2-7; v_call: TRBV5-1; cdr3_nt: TGCGCCAGCAGCCCTGGAGGGGACAGGGGTCCCGTGGCCGTTAACTACGAGCAGTACTTC; cdr3_aa: CASSPGGDRGPVAVNYEQYF
clone_size: .; d_call: .; j_call: TRBJ2-5; v_call: TRBV9; cdr3_nt: TGTGCCAGCAGCGTAGGTAGTAGCTTGGAGACCCAGTACTTC; cdr3_aa: CASSVGSSLETQYF
clone_size: .; d_call: .; j_call: TRBJ1-5; v_call: TRBV6-1; cdr3_nt: TGTGCCAGCAGTGAGCGGTTTTATAGCAATCAGCCCCAGCATTTT; cdr3_aa: CASSERFYSNQPQHF
clone_size: .; d_call: TRBD2; j_call: TRBJ2-3; v_call: TRBV5-1; cdr3_nt: TGCGCCAGCAGGGCCGGGGGGTGGCGGACAGATACGCAGTATTTT; cdr3_aa: CASRAGGWRTDTQYF
clone_size: .; d_call: TRBD1; j_call: TRBJ1-5; v_call: TRBV4-3; cdr3_nt: TGCGCCAGCAAACTCTGGACAGGGATCAATCAGCCCCAGCATTTT; cdr3_aa: CASKLWTGINQPQHF
clone_size: .; d_call: .; j_call: TRBJ1-5; v_call: TRBV4-3; cdr3_nt: TGCGCCAGCAGCCAAGATGTAGGGGCTCCGGGCAATCAGCCCCAGCATTTT; cdr3_aa: CASSQDVGAPGNQPQHF
clone_size: .; d_call: TRBD1; j_call: TRBJ1-5; v_call: TRBV2; cdr3_nt: TGTGCCAGCACTTGGGACAGGGAAAGGGGCAATCAGCCCCAGCATTTT; cdr3_aa: CASTWDRERGNQPQHF
clone_size: .; d_call: .; j_call: TRBJ1-2; v_call: TRBV2; cdr3_nt: TGTGCCAGCAATATCGACTATGGCTACACCTTC; cdr3_aa: CASNIDYGYTF
clone_size: .; d_call: .; j_call: TRBJ2-2; v_call: TRBV5-1; cdr3_nt: TGCGCCAGCAGCTGGACGGCGGTCCACGAGGGCACCGGGGAGCTGTTTTTT; cdr3_aa: CASSWTAVHEGTGELFF
clone_size: .; d_call: .; j_call: TRBJ2-3; v_call: TRBV9; cdr3_nt: TGTGCCAGCACCAGAGGGGGGGGGTATACGCAGTATTTT; cdr3_aa: CASTRGGGYTQYF
clone_size: .; d_call: .; j_call: TRBJ2-3; v_call: TRBV27; cdr3_nt: TGTGCCAGCAGTAACCGGGAGAGACAATGCACAGATACGCAGTATTTT; cdr3_aa: CASSNRERQCTDTQYF
clone_size: .; d_call: .; j_call: TRBJ1-4; v_call: TRBV19; cdr3_nt: TGTGCCAGTCGGTTATTGAGGGATGGGAATGAAAAACTGTTTTTT; cdr3_aa: CASRLLRDGNEKLFF
clone_size: .; d_call: .; j_call: TRBJ1-3; v_call: TRBV29-1; cdr3_nt: TGCAGCGTTGGACAGAGCCAAGGCACCATATATTTT; cdr3_aa: CSVGQSQGTIYF
clone_size: .; d_call: TRBD1; j_call: TRBJ1-5; v_call: TRBV28; cdr3_nt: TGTGCCAGCAGTCTACAGGGGGCTGTTTGCAATCAGCCCCAGCATTTT; cdr3_aa: CASSLQGAVCNQPQHF
clone_size: .; d_call: TRBD1; j_call: TRBJ2-7; v_call: TRBV28; cdr3_nt: TGTGCCAGCAGCCCCCCCACAGGGGGCCCGATTTACGAGCAGTACTTC; cdr3_aa: CASSPPTGGPIYEQYF
clone_size: .; d_call: .; j_call: TRBJ2-5; v_call: TRBV29-1; cdr3_nt: TGCAGCGTTGACGGGCCTGGGGGGAACCAGTACTTC; cdr3_aa: CSVDGPGGNQYF
clone_size: .; d_call: .; j_call: TRBJ1-2; v_call: TRBV7-9; cdr3_nt: TGTGCCAGCAGCTTAGTGAGGGTACAGCAATCTAACTATGGCTACACCTTC; cdr3_aa: CASSLVRVQQSNYGYTF
clone_size: .; d_call: .; j_call: TRBJ2-2; v_call: TRBV7-9; cdr3_nt: TGTGCCAGCAGCTTAGCGTTTACTAGCTTGGACACCGGGGAGCTGTTTTTT; cdr3_aa: CASSLAFTSLDTGELFF
clone_size: .; d_call: .; j_call: TRBJ2-1; v_call: TRBV7-9; cdr3_nt: TGTGCCAGCAGCTTAGTTCTAGCCCCAAGCTCCTACAATGAGCAGTTCTTC; cdr3_aa: CASSLVLAPSSYNEQFF